The next 9 T cell receptor beta chains were all read from a single sample in a study of cytomegalovirus exposure and HLA in healthy donors. The PCR made use of 60 Vbeta and 13 Jbeta primers. Sequencing used immunoSEQ multiplex PCR; TCRdb keeps in-frame clones, though not all of them. The sample lists 110,000 to 150,000 clones; about three quarters were seen once. The sample comprised PBMCs. The receptors derive from a woman aged 25 to 39 in good health and CMV-seronegative.

The genes are TRBV5-4 and TRBJ2-7, with a tentative D call TRBD1 (5 bases). With 4 bases removed from V and 5 bases from J, the gap between germline ends came to 19 bases. CDR1 is SGHNT and CDR2 is YYREEE in the germline V gene (reference sequence). The CDR3 runs 15 residues. CDR3 amino acids: CASSRVMSQGHEQYF. The CDR3 region has the DNA TGTGCCAGCAGCCGCGTGATGTCCCAGGGCCACGAGCAGTACTTC.

The chain couples TRBV4-1 to TRBJ1-2; D might be TRBD1 (6 bases). V was trimmed by 3 bases and J by 5 bases, leaving 22 bases between them. CDR1 is MGHRA and CDR2 is YSYEKL in the germline V gene. CDR3 size: 17 residues. The CDR3 protein is CASSHNSLLTGAYGYTF. Here the CDR3 DNA reads TGCGCCAGCAGCCATAATTCCCTCCTGACAGGAGCTTATGGCTACACCTTC.

The chain employs TRBV6-5 and TRBJ2-1, with TRBD2 matching 8 bases. V trimming: 0 bases; J trimming: 0 bases; junction bases outside the gene matches: 1. Germline V gene lookup returns CDR1 MNHEY and CDR2 SVGAGI. CDR3 length equals 16 residues. CDR3 in amino acids: CASSYSRGGSYNEQFF. The CDR3 DNA follows: TGTGCCAGCAGTTACTCTCGGGGGGGCTCCTACAATGAGCAGTTCTTC.

The table lists this clone with a count of one. This chain uses TRBV5-5 with TRBJ2-5, with 8 bases matching TRBD1. V lost 0 bases to trimming and J lost 2 bases; unmatched junction nucleotides: 6. Germline lookup yields CDR1 SGHKS and CDR2 YYEKEE (reference sequence). This CDR3 spans 16 amino acids. CDR3 sequence reads: CASSLAYTGGQETQYF. The CDR3 DNA reads as TGTGCCAGCAGCTTGGCCTACACAGGGGGGCAAGAGACCCAGTACTTC.

In this sample, this clone turned up once. The V and J genes are TRBV5-4 and TRBJ2-5; TRBD2 might be the D (6 bases). Germline assignment: CDR1 SGHNT and CDR2 YYREEE (reference sequence). This CDR3 comprises 15 residues. Between the trimmed V and J ends, which lost 4 bases and 1 base, there was a span of 14 bases. The CDR3 spells CASSTWAGTQETQYF. The DNA of the CDR3 is TGTGCCAGCAGCACGTGGGCGGGAACCCAAGAGACCCAGTACTTC.

This clone was seen only a few times. The sample contains more than one DNA sequence encoding this CDR3. This sequence joins TRBV6-1 and TRBJ1-5; D ambiguous. This CDR3 contains 14 residues. CDR1 and CDR2 from the germline V gene are MNHNS and SASEGT. The ends were cut back, 1 base at V and 4 bases at J, with 8 bases in the middle. DNA of the CDR3: TGTGCCAGCAGTGAAGGGGCGGGGAATCAGCCCCAGCATTTT. Residues: CASSEGAGNQPQHF.

The chain combines TRBV2 with TRBJ1-1; 12 bases are shared with TRBD1. J gave up 4 bases and V 7 bases, and 4 bases lay outside the gene matches. The CDR3 consists of 14 residues. CDR1 SNHLY and CDR2 FYNNEI come from the germline V gene. CDR3 residues: CASKRDRGRTEAFF. Written as DNA, the CDR3 is TGTGCCAGCAAACGGGACAGGGGGCGCACTGAAGCTTTCTTT.

The chain combines TRBV10-3 with TRBJ1-5, with 8 bases identical to TRBD1. The CDR3 extends over 14 amino acids. CDR1 ENHRY and CDR2 SYGVKD come from the germline V gene. V shed 2 bases, J shed 6 bases, and the junction held 3 bases outside the gene matches. The chain's CDR3 is CAISEKDRAQPQHF. In nucleotides, the CDR3 is TGTGCCATCAGTGAGAAGGACAGGGCTCAGCCCCAGCATTTT.

The chain carries TRBV11-2 and TRBJ1-1, with D maybe TRBD1 (5 bases). The CDR3 is made up of 15 amino acids. V dropped 2 bases and J dropped 0 bases, with 10 bases sitting between them. Per the germline V gene, CDR1 is SGHAT and CDR2 is FQNNGV. CDR3 amino acids: CASSLYQGMNTEAFF. CDR3 nucleotide sequence: TGTGCCAGCAGCTTATATCAGGGAATGAACACTGAAGCTTTCTTT. The entire variable domain, with the rest obtained from reference TRBV11-2 and TRBJ1-1, is as follows: EAGVAQSPRYKIIEKRQSVAFWCNPISGHATLYWYQQILGQGPKLLIQFQNNGVVDDSQLPKDRFSAERLKGVDSTLKIQPAKLEDSAVYLCASSLYQGMNTEAFFGQGTRLTVV.